This T cell receptor (beta chain) was sequenced for a study of T cells in Graves' hyperthyroidism and ophthalmopathy. The CDR3 length is 14 residues. The germline V gene has CDR1 DFQATT and CDR2 SNEGSKA (reference sequence). Trimming pared 0 bases from V and 4 bases from J, leaving 12 bases between. Study results and limitations: In the blood, most expanded thyroid clonotypes above 0.001 appeared as well. Ophthalmopathy could be told apart from stable hyperthyroidism with a 13 V-J model.

This clonotype showed up just a few times. Its cognate antigen is unknown. Amplified regions were TCR beta CDR3 sequences from RNA transcripts. When the TCR CDR3 underwent first-round RT-PCR, the HTBI primer set was used. TCRdb analysed the multiplex PCR reads with MiXCR anew, one entry per CDR3 protein. Among more than 350,000 distinct CDR3 sequences listed, about 16% were seen once. This TCR came from a woman aged 55-69 years with Graves' ophthalmopathy. The material sequenced was blood. The chain carries TRBV20-1 and TRBJ1-2; unclear D gene. The CDR3 is CSARDRVALYGYTF. Written as DNA, the CDR3 is TGCAGTGCTAGAGACAGAGTAGCTCTCTATGGCTACACCTTC.